This T cell receptor (beta chain) was sequenced for a study of blood T cell repertoires in COVID-19. Across the whole study: Samples taken during acute and convalescent COVID-19 were collected in the United States, Italy and Spain.

The data were produced by immunoSEQ multiplex PCR, yet TCRdb's version contains in-frame clones alone and is incomplete. The data hold a few hundred thousand clones, with about 87% observed a single time. Seattle's enrolled individuals joined amid active infection and were then monitored longitudinally. This clone occurred once. This CDR3 has 16 amino acids. Looked up from germline, CDR1 is LNHDA and CDR2 is SQIVND (reference sequence). Deletions cut 4 bases from V and 4 bases from J, with 19 bases between. Sequencing was carried out using peripheral blood. This clonotype originated in a woman in her forties or fifties with COVID-19, enrolled during active disease. The chain links TRBV19 to TRBJ1-2, with TRBD1 as a possible D gene (5 bases). The CDR3 DNA sequence: TGTGCCAGTAGTAACCCTTTTCTACAGGCGCCCTATGGCTACACCTTC. This translates into CASSNPFLQAPYGYTF. Full variable domain (missing parts from reference TRBV19 and TRBJ1-2): DGGITQSPKYLFRKEGQNVTLSCEQNLNHDAMYWYRQDPGQGLRLIYYSQIVNDFQKGDIAEGYSVSREKKESFPLTVTSAQKNPTAFYLCASSNPFLQAPYGYTFGSGTRLTVV.